Below are 19 T cell receptor beta chains sequenced from a single sample in a study of vaccination and CD4 T cells after COVID-19. The Oncomine TCR Beta short-read assay sequenced DNA from cultured CD4+ T cells. TCRdb reanalysed the PCR reads using MiXCR and keeps one entry per CDR3 protein. The sample includes 7,000 to 9,500 distinct CDR3 sequences, roughly 60% of them seen just once. Their specific antigens are unknown. Stated treatment: roughly ten-day PBMC culture with coronavirus spike peptide pools or control peptides (ViraFEST assay). The source material was CD4+ T cells from blood, cultured in vitro. Source of these receptors: a human donor who had recovered from COVID-19.

The chain joins TRBV7-2 to TRBJ2-7; no clear D. The CDR3 is 15 amino acids. With 5 bases removed from V and 0 bases from J, the gap between germline ends came to 14 bases. In germline, CDR1 is SGHTA, CDR2 FQGNSA. The CDR3 DNA follows: TGTGCCAGCAGCCGTCGCACCGGCAGCTCCTACGAGCAGTACTTC. The encoded protein is CASSRRTGSSYEQYF.

The chain carries TRBV27 and TRBJ1-2; TRBD1 matches at 8 bases. The CDR3 runs to 17 residues. V lost 4 bases and J lost 2; bases outside the gene matches: 12. Germline V gene lookup returns CDR1 MNHEY and CDR2 SMNVEV (reference sequence). CDR3 sequence (DNA): TGTGCCAGCAGTTCATCCTCCAGGGGGCGAACCAACTATGGCTACACCTTC. Amino acids: CASSSSSRGRTNYGYTF.

In its sample, this clonotype is large. The V gene is TRBV7-8, the J gene TRBJ2-3; D not certain. CDR3 length: 12 amino acids. V lost 1 base and J 5 bases, leaving 4 bases between the germline ends. In germline, CDR1 is SGHVS, CDR2 FQNEAQ. The CDR3 protein is CASSLGRDTQYF. For the CDR3, the DNA is TGTGCCAGCAGCTTAGGGCGAGATACGCAGTATTTT.

J is TRBJ2-7 and V is TRBV28, with D perhaps TRBD1 (7 bases). Germline values: CDR1 MDHEN, CDR2 SYDVKM. The length of the CDR3 is 15 residues. V was clipped by 6 bases and J by 5 bases, with 20 bases between them. The CDR3, as DNA: TGTGCCAGCAGCCCCGCCGGAGGGGGCTTCGACGAGCAGTACTTC. This codes for CASSPAGGGFDEQYF.

This clonotype came up once. The V call is TRBV6-1, the J call TRBJ1-2, with a possible D match to TRBD1 (6 bases). The V and J ends lost 6 bases and 3 bases respectively, with 14 bases between them. Germline CDR1 reads MNHNS; CDR2 reads SASEGT. This CDR3 has 14 residues. The CDR3 sequence is CASSQQGRDYGYTF. The CDR3, as DNA: TGTGCCAGCAGCCAACAGGGCCGTGACTATGGCTACACCTTC.

This clonotype was picked up a small number of times. J is TRBJ1-2 and V is TRBV20-1; D might be TRBD1 (5 bases). Between the trimmed V and J ends, which lost 0 bases and 4 bases, there was a span of 9 bases. CDR1 and CDR2 from the germline V gene are DFQATT and SNEGSKA (reference sequence). The CDR3 has 13 amino acids. The CDR3 is CSARDGGTYGYTF. The CDR3 bases are TGCAGTGCTAGAGATGGAGGGACCTATGGCTACACCTTC.

The chain is built from TRBV6-1 and TRBJ1-2, with 8 bases aligning to TRBD1. The CDR3 has 15 residues. The germline gives CDR1 MNHNS, CDR2 SASEGT. The trim removed 6 bases at V and 1 base at J, leaving 7 bases unmatched. The CDR3 bases are TGTGCCAGCAGGGACAGGGACCGCCTTAACTATGGCTACACCTTC. Its translation is CASRDRDRLNYGYTF.

This chain connects TRBV29-1 to TRBJ1-5; TRBD1 matches at 7 bases. The V and J ends lost 5 bases and 4 bases, in that order; junction bases with no gene match: 8. The CDR3 consists of 14 residues. CDR1 is SQVTM and CDR2 is ANQGSEA in the germline V gene. CDR3 DNA: TGCAGCGTTACGCTCGGGACAGCTAATCAGCCCCAGCATTTT. Its protein is CSVTLGTANQPQHF.

The count of this clonotype is one. The V gene is TRBV19, the J gene TRBJ1-1, with D tentatively TRBD1 (6 bases). Germline CDR1 and CDR2: LNHDA and SQIVND (reference sequence). This CDR3 contains 14 residues. V was clipped by 7 bases and J by 4 bases, with 16 bases between them. The CDR3 protein is CASKFTGGGTEAFF. CDR3 coding DNA: TGTGCCAGTAAGTTCACGGGGGGCGGCACTGAAGCTTTCTTT.

The chain links TRBV6-1 to TRBJ1-1, with D possibly TRBD1 on 6 matching bases. The CDR3 consists of 12 residues. CDR1 is MNHNS, CDR2 SASEGT, per germline. V was clipped by 6 bases and J by 11 bases, with 16 bases between them. The CDR3 coding sequence is TGTGCCAGCAGCTATGGACAGACCGGGGCTTTCTTT. Translating it yields CASSYGQTGAFF.

V usage is TRBV19 and J usage is TRBJ1-3; D possibly corresponds to TRBD1 (6 bases). In germline, CDR1 is LNHDA, CDR2 SQIVND (reference sequence). Trimming cost V 6 bases and J 2 bases, with 14 bases left between them. The CDR3 covers 15 residues. The CDR3 protein is CASSGTGIAGNTIYF. For the CDR3, the DNA is TGTGCCAGTAGCGGTACAGGGATAGCTGGAAACACCATATATTTT.

The gene calls are TRBV20-1 and TRBJ2-1; TRBD1 agrees at 7 bases. Per the germline V gene, CDR1 is DFQATT and CDR2 is SNEGSKA (reference sequence). V shed 0 bases and J 5 bases; nucleotides not matched to a gene: 10. This CDR3 spans 16 amino acids. The CDR3 nucleotides read TGCAGTGCTAGAGATATGAGGGGGCAAACTAACAATGAGCAGTTCTTC. Translating gives CSARDMRGQTNNEQFF.

V is TRBV6-1 and J is TRBJ2-3; TRBD2 agrees at 8 bases. After removal of 4 bases from V and 1 base from J, the junction contained 4 bases not matched to a gene. CDR3 length equals 15 residues. The germline gives CDR1 MNHNS, CDR2 SASEGT. The CDR3 spells CASSGLAGRTDTQYF. The CDR3 bases are TGTGCCAGCAGTGGTTTAGCGGGGCGCACAGATACGCAGTATTTT.

The chain has TRBV20-1 and TRBJ1-4, with D hard to call. V lost 1 base and J 5 bases, leaving 14 bases between the germline ends. Per germline, CDR1 DFQATT and CDR2 SNEGSKA (reference sequence). The CDR3 has 15 amino acids. The CDR3 DNA reads TGCAGTGCTAGAGTACCCCGTACTCAAAATGAAAAACTGTTTTTT. Protein sequence: CSARVPRTQNEKLFF.

This chain connects TRBV7-6 to TRBJ2-5; no clear D gene. CDR3 size: 16 residues. Germline values: CDR1 SGHVS, CDR2 FNYEAQ. V was trimmed by 1 base and J by 0 bases, leaving 12 bases between them. CDR3 in DNA: TGTGCCAGCAGCTTAGGGCAGAGATACTACCAAGAGACCCAGTACTTC. Translated: CASSLGQRYYQETQYF.

This clonotype was observed a handful of times. The chain carries TRBV5-6 and TRBJ1-2; D is uncertain. V lost 2 bases, J lost 6 bases, and 8 bases lay in between. The CDR3 runs to 12 residues. Looked up from germline, CDR1 is SGHDT and CDR2 is YYEEEE. CDR3 DNA sequence: TGTGCCAGCAGCTTCACATTGGATGGCTACACCTTC. Encoded protein: CASSFTLDGYTF.

By share, this clonotype counts as medium-sized. The chain recombines TRBV19 with TRBJ1-6; 9 nucleotides align to TRBD1. After removal of 6 bases from V and 5 bases from J, the junction contained 8 bases not matched to a gene. There are 16 residues in the CDR3. Germline CDR1 and CDR2: LNHDA and SQIVND (reference sequence). CDR3 DNA: TGTGCCAGTAGCTCCTTGGACAGGGGTAATAATTCACCCCTCCACTTT. Its translation is CASSSLDRGNNSPLHF. Looking up the rest from reference TRBV19 and TRBJ1-6 gives the full variable domain: DGGITQSPKYLFRKEGQNVTLSCEQNLNHDAMYWYRQDPGQGLRLIYYSQIVNDFQKGDIAEGYSVSREKKESFPLTVTSAQKNPTAFYLCASSSLDRGNNSPLHFGNGTRLTVT.

A remark on this clonotype: Being one base from a much bigger clone, this may be a read error. The chain carries TRBV6-1 and TRBJ1-1; tentatively, D is TRBD1 (5 bases). Germline CDR1 and CDR2: MNHNS and SASEGT. V lost 4 bases, J lost 4 bases, and 13 bases lay in between. This CDR3 has 14 amino acids. CDR3 loop: CASSGQITSTEAFF. CDR3 sequence (DNA): TGTGCCAGCAGTGGACAGATAACGAGCACTGAAGCTTTCTTT.

The rearrangement uses TRBV29-1 and TRBJ1-2; D not certain. Germline V CDR1 and CDR2: SQVTM, ANQGSEA. Trimming took off 4 bases at V and 8 bases at J, with 14 bases between the two ends. The CDR3 covers 12 residues. The CDR3 sequence is CSVVRVIGGYTF. CDR3 in DNA: TGCAGCGTTGTACGGGTGATTGGAGGCTACACCTTC.